The T cell receptor beta chain described here comes from a study of sequential checkpoint blockade in melanoma. Overall study: First-line arms were nivolumab then ipilimumab, or the reverse, randomized 1:1. TCRbeta immunosequencing was performed on DNA from 91 pretreatment melanoma tumor samples. After nivolumab or ipilimumab alone, about two dozen patients had week-13 rebiopsies.

The CDR3 sequence is 13 residues long. Germline lookup yields CDR1 MNHGY and CDR2 SAAAGT. V dropped 11 bases and J dropped 0 bases, with 14 bases sitting between them. The data were produced by immunoSEQ multiplex PCR, yet TCRdb's version contains in-frame clones alone and is incomplete. The table shows thousands of clones, with 23% occurring only once. As to treatment: randomized to nivolumab then ipilimumab (arm A) or the reverse (arm B). DNA-damaging chemotherapy had not been given to any patient beforehand. The source is a human donor with melanoma. The chain links TRBV6-8 to TRBJ2-7; D is undetermined. The source was tumor tissue (inferred from file names), collected from a patient given nivolumab and ipilimumab in sequence. CDR3: CAAARHRSYEQYF. CDR3 DNA sequence: TGTGCCGCAGCGAGGCACCGCTCCTACGAGCAGTACTTC.